This T cell receptor beta chain was obtained from a study of OX40 agonist ivuxolimab in advanced cancers. Context from the whole study: Ivuxolimab was an agonistic, fully human IgG2 monoclonal antibody directed against OX40 (CD134), a costimulatory receptor. Intravenous ivuxolimab was administered to patients every 2 weeks at six dose levels: 0.01, 0.1, 0.3, 1.5, 3 and 10 mg/kg. Of the 50 or so patients in dose escalation, some 20 had hepatocellular carcinoma, approximately 15 had melanoma, 9 had renal cell carcinoma and 9 had head and neck cancer. A male proportion of roughly 80% and a mean age of approximately 60 years, ranging from about 20 to 79, were recorded for the dose-escalation cohort. Prior anti-PD-1, anti-PD-L1 or anti-CTLA-4 therapy was permitted, and approximately 39% of dose-escalation patients had received checkpoint inhibitors. Partial responses were achieved by three dose-escalation patients, of whom one had hepatocellular carcinoma and two had cutaneous melanoma. The point of sequencing TCRbeta in the periphery was to test whether ivuxolimab changed TCR sequence diversity and drove clonal T-cell expansion. The monotherapy dose-escalation portion (N ≈ 50 patients) of the phase I ivuxolimab trial is reported in the paper. Overall study results and their limits: After ivuxolimab, more expanded clones were found on average in CD8+ T cells than in CD4+ T cells. In the 0.1-3.0 mg/kg groups, partial responders had among the lowest normalized peripheral clonal expansion, particularly in CD8+ T cells. The antigen specificity of the clonally expanded peripheral T cells was not determined. Low levels of normalized T-cell clonal expansion were also seen in some nonresponding patients. At doses of 0.1 to 3.0 mg/kg, clonal expansion of both CD4+ and CD8+ T cells in blood was seen between baseline and week 6.

Genomic DNA was extracted from sorted cells for sequencing of the TCRbeta CDR3 region. TCRbeta CDR3 regions were sequenced using the immunoSEQ Assay. In TCRdb, the immuneACCESS table is reduced to in-frame sequences with V and J assigned. These tables do not hold every clone; where another copy was compared, an unresolved V gene accounts for under half, and the others remain unexplained. Within this sample are roughly 41,000 clones, with approximately 80% of them counted one time only. Of the sample, around 2% falls within the top ten clones. The CDR3 runs 14 residues from the cysteine to the phenylalanine. Kept here is only the CDR3 DNA, which spans 42 bases and is read in frame from base 1. Based on the germline V gene, the CDR1 and CDR2 sequences are MNHEY and SVGAGI. Trimming costs V 1 base and J 5 bases, and their ends lie 9 bases apart. This clone was recorded once. Its antigen is still unknown. Base qualities are not recorded, but no much larger clone differs from it by a single base.

The trial excluded patients who had a history of autoimmune disease or were on systemic immunosuppression. Peripheral blood for TCR sequencing was drawn from every dose cohort at baseline, at cycle 4 day 1 and at cycle 7 day 1. The samples were taken from a phase I, first-in-human, multicenter, open-label dose-escalation trial of ivuxolimab. Adults with locally advanced or metastatic melanoma, renal cell, hepatocellular, or head and neck squamous cell carcinoma were enrolled in the trial. Before TCR sequencing, CD4+ T cells and CD8+ T cells from peripheral blood were sorted into separate populations.

The material was CD4+ or CD8+ T cells sorted from blood, obtained in a trial of the OX40 agonist ivuxolimab. In this chain, TRBV6-5 is recombined with TRBJ2-1, and perhaps TRBD2 as D gene, on 6 matching bases. The clonotype was recovered from an adult with an advanced solid tumor such as melanoma, head and neck, liver or kidney cancer. The CDR3 sequence is CASSYYSGDNEQFF. Here is the DNA: TGTGCCAGCAGTTACTACTCGGGGGACAATGAGCAGTTCTTC.